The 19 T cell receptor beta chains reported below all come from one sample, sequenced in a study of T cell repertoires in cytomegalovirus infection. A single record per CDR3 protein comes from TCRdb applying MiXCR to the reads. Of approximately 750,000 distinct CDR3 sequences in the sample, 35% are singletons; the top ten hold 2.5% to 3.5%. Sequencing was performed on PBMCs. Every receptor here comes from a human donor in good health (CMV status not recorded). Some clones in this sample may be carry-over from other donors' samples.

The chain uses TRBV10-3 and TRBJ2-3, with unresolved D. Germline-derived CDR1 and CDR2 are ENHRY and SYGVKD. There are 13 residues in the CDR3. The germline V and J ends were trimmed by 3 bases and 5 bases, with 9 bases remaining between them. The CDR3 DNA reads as TGTGCCATCAGTGAAAATTACGGAGATACGCAGTATTTT. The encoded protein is CAISENYGDTQYF.

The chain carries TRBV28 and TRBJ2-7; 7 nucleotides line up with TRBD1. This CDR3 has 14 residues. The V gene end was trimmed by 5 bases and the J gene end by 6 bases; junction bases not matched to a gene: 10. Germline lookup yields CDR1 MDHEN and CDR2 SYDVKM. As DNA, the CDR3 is TGTGCCAGCAGTCCGTACAGGGGTTGGGTCGAGCAGTACTTC. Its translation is CASSPYRGWVEQYF.

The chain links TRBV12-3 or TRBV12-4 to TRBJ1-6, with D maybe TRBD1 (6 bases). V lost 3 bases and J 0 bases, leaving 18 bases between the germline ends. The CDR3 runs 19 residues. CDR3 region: CASSLGSTGVSSYNSPLHF. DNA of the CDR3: TGTGCCAGCAGTTTGGGTTCGACAGGCGTCAGCTCCTATAATTCACCCCTCCACTTT.

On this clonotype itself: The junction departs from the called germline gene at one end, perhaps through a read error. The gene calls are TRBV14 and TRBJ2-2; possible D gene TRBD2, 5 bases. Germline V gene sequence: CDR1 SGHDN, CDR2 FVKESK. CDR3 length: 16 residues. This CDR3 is CASSQGSPMNTGEMFF. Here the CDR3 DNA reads TGTGCCAGCAGCCAAGGTAGTCCGATGAACACCGGGGAGATGTTTTTT.

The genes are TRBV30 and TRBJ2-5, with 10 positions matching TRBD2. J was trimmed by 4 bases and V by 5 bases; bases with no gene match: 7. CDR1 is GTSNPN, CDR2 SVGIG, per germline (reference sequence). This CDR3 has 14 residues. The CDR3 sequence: CAWDKRGGPETQYF. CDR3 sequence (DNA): TGTGCCTGGGACAAGCGGGGGGGCCCAGAGACCCAGTACTTC. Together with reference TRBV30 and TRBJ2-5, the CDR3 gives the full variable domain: SQTIHQWPATLVQPVGSPLSLECTVEGTSNPNLYWYRQAAGRGLQLLFYSVGIGQISSEVPQNLSASRPQDRQFILSSKKLLLSDSGFYLCAWDKRGGPETQYFGPGTRLLVL.

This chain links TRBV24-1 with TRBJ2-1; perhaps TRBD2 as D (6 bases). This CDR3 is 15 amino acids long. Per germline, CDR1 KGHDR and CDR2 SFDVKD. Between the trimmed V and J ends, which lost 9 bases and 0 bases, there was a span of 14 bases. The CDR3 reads CATRSGEASYNEQFF. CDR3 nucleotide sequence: TGTGCCACCCGTTCGGGGGAGGCCTCCTACAATGAGCAGTTCTTC.

The CDR3: CASSLAIGIGELFF. Written as DNA, the CDR3 is TGTGCCAGCAGCTTAGCGATAGGGATCGGGGAGCTGTTTTTT. This sequence joins TRBV7-2 and TRBJ2-2; D remains ambiguous. Germline lookup yields CDR1 SGHTA and CDR2 FQGNSA. The CDR3 has 14 amino acids. V was trimmed by 0 bases and J by 7 bases, leaving 9 bases between them.

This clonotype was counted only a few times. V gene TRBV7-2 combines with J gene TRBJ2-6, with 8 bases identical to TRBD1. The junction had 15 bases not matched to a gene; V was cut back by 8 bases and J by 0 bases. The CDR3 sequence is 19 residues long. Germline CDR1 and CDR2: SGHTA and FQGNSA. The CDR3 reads CASGPGQVPRHSGANVLTF. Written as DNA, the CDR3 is TGTGCCAGCGGTCCGGGACAGGTCCCCCGTCACTCTGGGGCCAACGTCCTGACTTTC.

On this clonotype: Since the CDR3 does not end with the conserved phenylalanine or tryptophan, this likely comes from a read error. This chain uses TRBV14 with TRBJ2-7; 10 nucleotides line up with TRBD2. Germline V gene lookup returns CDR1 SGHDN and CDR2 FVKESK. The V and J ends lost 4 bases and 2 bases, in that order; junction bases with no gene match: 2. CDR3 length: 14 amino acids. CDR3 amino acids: CASSPGTSAYEQYC. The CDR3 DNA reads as TGTGCCAGCAGCCCTGGGACTAGCGCCTACGAGCAGTACTGC.

CDR3 residues: CASSHTEGNTEAFF. DNA for the CDR3: TGTGCCAGCAGCCATACGGAGGGAAACACTGAAGCTTTCTTT. The chain combines TRBV4-2 with TRBJ1-1, with D uncertain. Deletions cut 3 bases from V and 2 bases from J, with 10 bases between. This CDR3 comprises 14 residues. CDR1 LGHNA and CDR2 YNFKEQ come from the germline V gene.

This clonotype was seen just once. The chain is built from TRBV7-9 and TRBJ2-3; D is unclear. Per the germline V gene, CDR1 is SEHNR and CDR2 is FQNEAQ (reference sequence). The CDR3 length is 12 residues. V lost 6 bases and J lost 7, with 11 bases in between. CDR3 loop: CASSFAWNTQYF. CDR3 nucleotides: TGTGCCAGCAGTTTCGCATGGAATACGCAGTATTTT.

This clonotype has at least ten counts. The CDR3 loop reads CASSSKGGYGYTF. The CDR3 coding sequence is TGTGCCAGCAGCTCCAAGGGGGGCTATGGCTACACCTTC. This sequence joins TRBV7-2 and TRBJ1-2, with D perhaps TRBD1 (6 bases). V dropped 4 bases and J dropped 4 bases, with 10 bases sitting between them. Germline V gene lookup returns CDR1 SGHTA and CDR2 FQGNSA. This CDR3 has 13 residues.

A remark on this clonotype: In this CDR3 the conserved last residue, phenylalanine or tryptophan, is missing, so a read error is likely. The CDR3 loop reads CSAVNGQGINQPQHC. The CDR3 nucleotides are TGCAGTGCTGTTAACGGACAGGGGATAAATCAGCCCCAGCATTGT. The rearrangement uses TRBV20-1 and TRBJ1-5; 9 bases are a match to TRBD1. CDR3 length: 15 residues. With 5 bases clipped from V and 4 bases from J, the junction kept 9 bases outside the gene matches. Per germline, CDR1 DFQATT and CDR2 SNEGSKA (reference sequence).

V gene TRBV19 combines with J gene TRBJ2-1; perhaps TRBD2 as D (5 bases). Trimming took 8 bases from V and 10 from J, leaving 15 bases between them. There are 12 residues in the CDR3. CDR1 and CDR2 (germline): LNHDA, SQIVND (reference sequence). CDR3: CASSRSGIEQFF. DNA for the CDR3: TGTGCCAGTTCCAGGAGCGGTATAGAGCAGTTCTTC.

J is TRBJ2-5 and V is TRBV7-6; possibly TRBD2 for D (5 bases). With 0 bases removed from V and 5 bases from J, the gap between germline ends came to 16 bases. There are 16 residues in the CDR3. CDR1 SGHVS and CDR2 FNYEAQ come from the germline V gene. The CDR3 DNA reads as TGTGCCAGCAGCTTAGCCGCCGGGATACGAGGGGAGACCCAGTACTTC. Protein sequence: CASSLAAGIRGETQYF. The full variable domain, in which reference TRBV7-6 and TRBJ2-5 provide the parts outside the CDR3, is GAGVSQSPRYKVTKRGQDVALRCDPISGHVSLYWYRQALGQGPEFLTYFNYEAQQDKSGLPNDRFSAERPEGSISTLTIQRTEQRDSAMYRCASSLAAGIRGETQYFGPGTRLLVL.

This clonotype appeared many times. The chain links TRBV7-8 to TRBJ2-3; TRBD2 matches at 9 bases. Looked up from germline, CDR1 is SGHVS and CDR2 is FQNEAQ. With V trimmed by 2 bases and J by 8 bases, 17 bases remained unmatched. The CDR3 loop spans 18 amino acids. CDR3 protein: CASSLRSGSGGSVVTQYF. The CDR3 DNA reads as TGTGCCAGCAGCTTACGGTCAGGCAGCGGGGGGTCGGTCGTTACGCAGTATTTT. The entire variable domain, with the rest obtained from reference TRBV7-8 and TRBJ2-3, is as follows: GAGVSQSPRYKVAKRGQDVALRCDPISGHVSLFWYQQALGQGPEFLTYFQNEAQLDKSGLPSDRFFAERPEGSVSTLKIQRTQQEDSAVYLCASSLRSGSGGSVVTQYFGPGTRLTVL.

The CDR3 sequence is CSARRPDQPQHF. Written as DNA, the CDR3 is TGCAGTGCTAGGAGGCCAGATCAGCCCCAGCATTTT. This sequence joins TRBV20-1 and TRBJ1-5; D not resolved. The CDR3 spans 12 residues. CDR1 and CDR2 from the germline V gene are DFQATT and SNEGSKA (reference sequence). The V gene lost 3 bases and the J gene lost 5 bases, with 8 bases spanning the gap.

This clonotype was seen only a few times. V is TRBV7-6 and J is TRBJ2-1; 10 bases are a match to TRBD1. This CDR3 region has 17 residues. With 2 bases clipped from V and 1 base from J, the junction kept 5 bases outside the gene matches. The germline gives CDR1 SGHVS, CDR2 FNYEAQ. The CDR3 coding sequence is TGTGCCAGCAGCTTACCCGGACAGGGGGGTTCCTACAATGAGCAGTTCTTC. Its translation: CASSLPGQGGSYNEQFF. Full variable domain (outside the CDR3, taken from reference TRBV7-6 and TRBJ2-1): GAGVSQSPRYKVTKRGQDVALRCDPISGHVSLYWYRQALGQGPEFLTYFNYEAQQDKSGLPNDRFSAERPEGSISTLTIQRTEQRDSAMYRCASSLPGQGGSYNEQFFGPGTRLTVL.

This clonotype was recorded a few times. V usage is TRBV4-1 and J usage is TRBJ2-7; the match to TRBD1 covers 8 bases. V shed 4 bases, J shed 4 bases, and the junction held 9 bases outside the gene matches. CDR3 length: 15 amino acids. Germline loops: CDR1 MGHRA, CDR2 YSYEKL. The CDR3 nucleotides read TGCGCCAGCAGCCGCTCACCGGACAGGGATTACGAGCAGTACTTC. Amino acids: CASSRSPDRDYEQYF.